This entry concerns a single TCR beta chain. Its binding antigen is unknown. Base qualities are not recorded, but no much larger clone differs from it by a single base. This entry belongs to a study of T cell changes during pregnancy in multiple sclerosis (dated by TCRdb to the late 2010s). As for the study more broadly: The study examined how the T cell repertoire changed over the course of pregnancy in women with multiple sclerosis.

CDR1 and CDR2 are drawn from the germline V gene: LGHNT, FRNRAP. The germline V end is reduced by 11 bases and the J end by 0 bases; junction bases left unmatched: 7. Measured from the cysteine to the phenylalanine, the CDR3 is 14 residues long. The read is trimmed to its CDR3 DNA, 42 bases read in frame from base 1. The protocol used for the library was the immunoSEQ multiplex PCR assay. As stored in TCRdb, this immuneACCESS dataset retains in-frame rearrangements with V and J assigned. A fraction of the clones does not appear; measured against another copy, unresolved V genes explain less than half of the discrepancy, and the remainder lacks a known reason. The sample contains about 38,000 clones, nearly 95% of them found a single time. The ten largest account for about 0.37% of the sample.

The sequenced sample was CD4+ T cells from peripheral blood mononuclear cells, obtained after pregnancy. This sequence uses TRBV12-5 and TRBJ2-1, with 7 bases aligning to TRBD1. The receptor was derived from a female donor in good health, enrolled as a control in a pregnancy study. The sequence in DNA is TGTGCTTCCCGGGACAGAAGCTCCTACAATGAGCAGTTCTTC. It codes for CASRDRSSYNEQFF.